The next 4 T cell receptor beta chains were all read from a single sample in a study of post-analysis software for immune sequencing data. Findings and caveats of the study: When patients were compared with controls, four to six TRBV segments were more frequent, TRBV5-6, TRBV5-1 and TRBV20-1 among them.

Each TCR beta cDNA library carried unique molecular identifiers. TCRdb ran MiXCR on the PCR reads and lists one entry per CDR3 protein. Of fewer than 850,000 distinct CDR3 sequences in the sample, roughly 27% were seen once. Which antigens these TCRs recognize remains unknown. What was sequenced was blood. The receptor set was obtained from a girl aged 10-17 years with multiple sclerosis.

The V call is TRBV9, the J call TRBJ1-1; TRBD1 is a possible D gene (6 bases). The CDR3 is 17 residues long. The germline V gene has CDR1 SGDLS and CDR2 YYNGEE. With 2 bases removed from V and 0 bases from J, the gap between germline ends came to 17 bases. CDR3 protein: CASSVSQQRGMNTEAFF. CDR3 sequence (DNA): TGTGCCAGCAGCGTCAGCCAACAGAGGGGGATGAACACTGAAGCTTTCTTT.

The rearrangement uses TRBV2 and TRBJ1-5; D not resolved. In germline, CDR1 is SNHLY, CDR2 FYNNEI. The CDR3 is 12 amino acids. The ends were cut back, 6 bases at V and 6 bases at J, with 9 bases in the middle. CDR3 amino acids: CASSQRGQPQHF. The CDR3 DNA reads as TGTGCCAGCAGCCAGAGAGGTCAGCCCCAGCATTTT.

This clonotype has only a few counts. The chain joins TRBV10-3 to TRBJ2-7, with 8 bases lining up with TRBD1. V lost 3 bases, J lost 5 bases, and 9 bases stayed unmatched. The length of the CDR3 is 15 residues. Germline CDR1 and CDR2: ENHRY and SYGVKD. The CDR3 loop reads CAISEFGTGFNEQYF. The CDR3 region has the DNA TGTGCCATCAGTGAATTTGGGACAGGTTTCAACGAGCAGTACTTC.

This clonotype was observed a few times. This chain connects TRBV11-1 to TRBJ2-6, with TRBD1 matching 7 bases. CDR1 is SGHAT and CDR2 is FQDESV in the germline V gene (reference sequence). J gave up 4 bases and V 5 bases, and 11 bases lay outside the gene matches. CDR3 size: 17 residues. As DNA, the CDR3 is TGTGCCAGCAGCCCCCGTACAGGGGTCGCCGGGGCCAACGTCCTGACTTTC. Amino acid sequence: CASSPRTGVAGANVLTF.